The 13 T cell receptor beta chains in this list originate from one sample, sequenced in a study of T cell responses to AZD1222 COVID-19 vaccine. This table comes from immunoSEQ multiplex PCR, and its TCRdb copy is limited to in-frame clones, with some not included. Among some 180,000 clones listed, approximately 92% were seen once. The input for sequencing was peripheral blood, taken on day 0 of AZD1222 vaccination. The receptors were sampled from an adult in good health.

In this sample, this clone turned up once. The chain recombines TRBV4-3 with TRBJ1-2; a possible D gene is TRBD1 (5 bases). V was shortened by 1 base and J by 2 bases, with 20 bases between the two germline ends. The CDR3 spans 18 residues. Germline values: CDR1 LGHNA, CDR2 YSLEER. The chain's CDR3 is CASSQAGTAGGDNYGYTF. In nucleotides, the CDR3 is TGCGCCAGCAGCCAAGCTGGTACAGCTGGGGGGGACAACTATGGCTACACCTTC.

The V gene is TRBV6-5, the J gene TRBJ1-2, with TRBD1 identical over 12 bases. The CDR3 sequence is 15 residues long. V gave up 5 bases and J gave up 4 bases; unmatched junction bases: 5. Germline V lookup: CDR1 MNHEY, CDR2 SVGAGI. DNA for the CDR3: TGTGCCAGCAGTCTCATGGGACAGGGGGCCTATGGCTACACCTTC. Protein sequence: CASSLMGQGAYGYTF.

The chain combines TRBV5-1 with TRBJ2-3, with 8 bases identical to TRBD1. Per germline, CDR1 SGHRS and CDR2 YFSETQ. V lost 3 bases, J lost 2 bases, and 5 bases stayed unmatched. This CDR3 has 15 residues. CDR3 DNA: TGCGCCAGCAGCTCCCGACAGGGGATCACAGATACGCAGTATTTT. This encodes CASSSRQGITDTQYF.

This clone was seen only once. The rearrangement uses TRBV30 and TRBJ1-5, with TRBD1 matching over 9 bases. The CDR3 covers 14 residues. Germline CDR1 reads GTSNPN; CDR2 reads SVGIG (reference sequence). CDR3 sequence (DNA): TGTGCAGCGGGACAGGGTGTTAGCAATCAGCCCCAGCATTTT. This translates into CAAGQGVSNQPQHF.

The V and J genes are TRBV11-3 and TRBJ2-1; D is unclear. This CDR3 contains 14 residues. Looked up from germline, CDR1 is SGHNT and CDR2 is YENEEA. V was pared by 5 bases and J by 2 bases, with 10 bases between. CDR3 protein: CASSRSDPYNEQFF. CDR3 nucleotide sequence: TGTGCCAGCAGCCGGTCTGACCCCTACAATGAGCAGTTCTTC. The entire variable domain, with the rest obtained from reference TRBV11-3 and TRBJ2-1, is as follows: EAGVVQSPRYKIIEKKQPVAFWCNPISGHNTLYWYLQNLGQGPELLIRYENEEAVDDSQLPKDRFSAERLKGVDSTLKIQPAELGDSAVYLCASSRSDPYNEQFFGPGTRLTVL.

The chain has TRBV2 and TRBJ2-5; D is possibly TRBD2 (7 bases). CDR3 length: 14 amino acids. The V end was cut by 10 bases, the J end by 4 bases, with 19 bases between. Germline V gives CDR1 SNHLY, CDR2 FYNNEI. CDR3 sequence (DNA): TGTGCCACAGAACCTCTAGGGGGGGTAGAGACCCAGTACTTC. Its translation is CATEPLGGVETQYF.

The J gene is TRBJ1-2, the V gene TRBV12-3 or TRBV12-4; D is unclear. This CDR3 is built from 13 residues. Trimming pared 3 bases from V and 4 bases from J, leaving 9 bases between. CDR3 sequence reads: CASSFGGFYGYTF. The CDR3 region has the DNA TGTGCCAGCAGTTTTGGTGGATTCTATGGCTACACCTTC.

The chain carries TRBV27 and TRBJ1-5; TRBD1 is a possible D gene (5 bases). V lost 3 bases to trimming and J lost 1 base, with 7 bases between them. CDR1 is MNHEY, CDR2 SMNVEV, per germline (reference sequence). There are 14 residues in the CDR3. CDR3 in DNA: TGTGCCAGCAGTTTCCAGGGCAGCAATCAGCCCCAGCATTTT. Translating it yields CASSFQGSNQPQHF.

The CDR3 nucleotides are TGTGCCAGCAGCGTAGACAGGGGGCTGCTCCAAGAGACCCAGTACTTC. It is translated as CASSVDRGLLQETQYF. The chain uses TRBV9 and TRBJ2-5, with 9 bases aligning to TRBD1. The CDR3 consists of 16 residues. Germline V gives CDR1 SGDLS, CDR2 YYNGEE. V shed 0 bases, J shed 1 base, and the junction held 4 bases outside the gene matches.

CDR3 protein: CASSRTPQPDTQYF. CDR3 sequence (DNA): TGTGCCAGCAGCCGCACCCCTCAGCCGGATACGCAGTATTTT. The J gene is TRBJ2-3, the V gene TRBV11-2; no firm D call. This CDR3 has 14 amino acids. Germline CDR1 reads SGHAT; CDR2 reads FQNNGV. Trimming left V 5 bases short and J 6 bases short, with 15 bases between.

The chain has TRBV7-2 and TRBJ1-1; weak D call: TRBD1 (6 bases). The germline V gene encodes CDR1 SGHTA and CDR2 FQGNSA. The V end was cut by 1 base, the J end by 4 bases, with 13 bases between. This CDR3 region has 15 residues. The DNA for the CDR3 is TGTGCCAGCAGCTTAGTGGGGGGCGAAGGCACTGAAGCTTTCTTT. Amino acid sequence: CASSLVGGEGTEAFF.

This chain connects TRBV4-2 to TRBJ2-3; D ambiguous. V lost 1 base, J lost 0 bases, and 14 bases lay in between. Per germline, CDR1 LGHNA and CDR2 YNFKEQ. This CDR3 comprises 17 residues. The CDR3 loop is CASSQAGRAGSTDTQYF. The CDR3, as DNA: TGTGCCAGCAGCCAAGCGGGTCGGGCAGGTAGCACAGATACGCAGTATTTT.

The genes are TRBV6-2 or TRBV6-3 and TRBJ2-4; perhaps TRBD2 as D (5 bases). The CDR3 length is 16 residues. CDR1 is MNHEY, CDR2 SVGEGT, per germline. Between the trimmed V and J ends, which lost 2 bases and 0 bases, there was a span of 11 bases. The CDR3 region is CASSYRADLAKNIQYF. CDR3 in DNA: TGTGCCAGCAGTTACCGAGCGGATCTAGCCAAAAACATTCAGTACTTC.